The rows below give T cell receptor beta chains drawn from one sample of a study of blood T cell repertoires in COVID-19. The table came from immunoSEQ multiplex PCR; TCRdb's copy has only in-frame clones and leaves some out. The sample lists about 88,000 clones; roughly 88% were seen once. The specimen sequenced was peripheral blood. These receptors came from an elderly woman with acute or convalescent COVID-19. The CDR3 runs from the conserved cysteine through the conserved F or W. The D gene is left open where the match is weak. Rows may omit the clone size; those that give it use once, few, many or a size class.

j_call v_call d_call clone_size cdr3_aa cdr3_nt
TRBJ1-6 TRBV2 . . CASSEDQVTNSPLHF TGTGCCAGCAGTGAAGACCAGGTTACTAATTCACCCCTCCACTTT
TRBJ2-2 TRBV7-2 . . CASSLRPGVIGELFF TGTGCCAGCAGCTTAAGGCCCGGGGTAATCGGGGAGCTGTTTTTT
TRBJ2-7 TRBV28 TRBD1 . CASSYGQGEQYF TGTGCCAGCAGTTACGGACAGGGCGAGCAGTACTTC
TRBJ2-7 TRBV20-1 TRBD2 . CSASEVGTTYEQYF TGCAGTGCTAGTGAGGTGGGGACTACCTACGAGCAGTACTTC
TRBJ1-2 TRBV28 TRBD1 . CASTLGRGINYGYTF TGTGCCAGCACCCTCGGCAGGGGGATAAACTATGGCTACACCTTC
TRBJ1-5 TRBV24-1 TRBD1 . CATSEGLRQGAGMAQHF TGTGCCACCAGTGAGGGCCTTCGACAGGGGGCAGGTATGGCCCAGCATTTT
TRBJ1-1 TRBV18 . . CASSLLSYSEAFF TGTGCCAGCTCACTTCTTTCTTATTCTGAAGCTTTCTTT
TRBJ2-7 TRBV18 . . CASSPQGIGEQYF TGTGCCAGCTCACCACAGGGGATCGGCGAGCAGTACTTC
TRBJ1-1 TRBV11-1 . . CASSLVGVTTEAFF TGTGCCAGCAGCTTAGTCGGGGTTACAACTGAAGCTTTCTTT
TRBJ2-7 TRBV29-1 . . CSGCSGEGEQYF TGCAGCGGTTGTTCAGGGGAGGGGGAGCAGTACTTC
TRBJ1-5 TRBV3-1/TRBV3-2 . . CASSQDQGQPQHF TGTGCCAGCAGCCAAGATCAGGGTCAGCCCCAGCATTTT
TRBJ2-7 TRBV30 TRBD2 . CAWSWTSSSYEQYF TGTGCCTGGAGCTGGACTAGCAGTTCCTACGAGCAGTACTTC
TRBJ1-6 TRBV6-5 . once CASSPTGINSPLHF TGTGCCAGCAGTCCTACAGGGATCAATTCACCCCTCCACTTT
TRBJ2-7 TRBV12-3/TRBV12-4 . few CASSLGRDHKYF TGTGCCAGCAGTTTAGGCAGGGATCATAAGTACTTC
TRBJ2-7 TRBV18 TRBD1 . CASSSTGGNYEQYF TGTGCCAGCTCATCGACAGGGGGTAACTACGAGCAGTACTTC
TRBJ1-1 TRBV7-8 . . CASSLQRGTEAFF TGTGCCAGCAGCTTACAACGGGGCACTGAAGCTTTCTTT
TRBJ1-2 TRBV6-5 . once CASSYGREANYGYTF TGTGCCAGCAGTTACGGGCGCGAAGCTAACTATGGCTACACCTTC
TRBJ2-1 TRBV19 TRBD1 . CASSWIPRQGSYGVVMSELFF TGTGCCAGTAGTTGGATCCCAAGACAGGGGTCATATGGCGTGGTCATGAGTGAGTTGTTCTTC
TRBJ2-1 TRBV7-2 TRBD2 . CASRWTSGLSSYNEQFF TGTGCCAGCAGGTGGACTAGCGGACTGAGCTCCTACAATGAGCAGTTCTTC
TRBJ2-1 TRBV18 . . CASSQLGDSSYNEQFF TGTGCCAGCTCACAACTAGGGGACTCCTCCTACAATGAGCAGTTCTTC
TRBJ1-1 TRBV27 TRBD1 . CASADRVRTEAFF TGTGCCAGCGCAGACAGGGTCAGGACTGAAGCTTTCTTT
TRBJ1-1 TRBV2 . . CASRTFPEAFF TGTGCCAGCAGGACTTTTCCTGAAGCTTTCTTT
TRBJ1-2 TRBV30 . . CAWSGAGKGYTF TGTGCCTGGAGTGGTGCGGGGAAAGGCTACACCTTC
TRBJ2-1 TRBV9 TRBD2 . CASSAASGRLYNEQFF TGTGCCAGCAGCGCCGCTAGCGGGAGGCTCTACAATGAGCAGTTCTTC
TRBJ2-3 TRBV2 TRBD1 . CASRPRTGADTQYF TGTGCCAGCAGACCCAGGACAGGGGCAGATACGCAGTATTTT
TRBJ1-2 TRBV6-4 TRBD1 once CASSPTGAYGYTF TGTGCCAGCAGTCCCACAGGGGCCTATGGCTACACCTTC
TRBJ1-1 TRBV19 TRBD1 . CASSALMNRGEAFF TGTGCCAGTAGTGCCTTAATGAACAGGGGTGAAGCTTTCTTT
TRBJ1-4 TRBV24-1 . . CATSDPTEANEKLFF TGTGCCACCAGTGACCCGACAGAGGCTAATGAAAAACTGTTTTTT
TRBJ2-7 TRBV19 . . CASSTPGTSYEQYF TGTGCCAGTAGTACACCGGGAACTAGCTACGAGCAGTACTTC
TRBJ1-3 TRBV7-2 TRBD1 . CASSLAGTGFDTIYF TGTGCCAGCAGCTTAGCCGGGACAGGGTTTGACACCATATATTTT
TRBJ1-2 TRBV28 . . CASSFERGSYGYTF TGTGCCAGCAGTTTTGAACGGGGGAGCTATGGCTACACCTTC
TRBJ2-3 TRBV27 . . CASSSITQPSGDTQYF TGTGCCAGCAGTTCAATCACCCAACCGTCCGGAGATACGCAGTATTTT
TRBJ1-1 TRBV5-1 TRBD1 . CASSLADREETEAFF TGCGCCAGCAGCTTGGCGGACAGGGAAGAGACTGAAGCTTTCTTT
TRBJ1-1 TRBV11-1 . . CASSSLRKVTEAFF TGTGCCAGCAGCTCGCTACGAAAAGTCACTGAAGCTTTCTTT
TRBJ1-2 TRBV5-8 . . CASIRPTARGYGYTF TGTGCCAGCATCAGGCCAACAGCCCGTGGCTATGGCTACACCTTC
TRBJ2-7 TRBV5-1 . . CASSLADSWEQYF TGCGCCAGCAGCTTGGCCGACAGTTGGGAGCAGTACTTC
TRBJ1-1 TRBV18 . . CASSPMTRENTEAFF TGTGCCAGCTCACCGATGACACGGGAGAACACTGAAGCTTTCTTT
TRBJ1-1 TRBV4-2 TRBD1 . CASSQAGQGPHTEAFF TGTGCCAGCAGCCAAGCCGGACAGGGGCCCCACACTGAAGCTTTCTTT
TRBJ1-4 TRBV3-1/TRBV3-2 TRBD1 . CASSQATGTGSNEKLFF TGTGCCAGCAGCCAAGCGACAGGGACAGGGTCAAATGAAAAACTGTTTTTT
TRBJ2-3 TRBV24-1 . . CATSLAGGTDTQYF TGTGCCACCTCGCTGGCGGGCGGCACAGATACGCAGTATTTT
TRBJ2-5 TRBV5-1 TRBD1 . CASSPRDSRQETQYF TGCGCCAGCAGCCCCCGGGACAGCCGCCAAGAGACCCAGTACTTC